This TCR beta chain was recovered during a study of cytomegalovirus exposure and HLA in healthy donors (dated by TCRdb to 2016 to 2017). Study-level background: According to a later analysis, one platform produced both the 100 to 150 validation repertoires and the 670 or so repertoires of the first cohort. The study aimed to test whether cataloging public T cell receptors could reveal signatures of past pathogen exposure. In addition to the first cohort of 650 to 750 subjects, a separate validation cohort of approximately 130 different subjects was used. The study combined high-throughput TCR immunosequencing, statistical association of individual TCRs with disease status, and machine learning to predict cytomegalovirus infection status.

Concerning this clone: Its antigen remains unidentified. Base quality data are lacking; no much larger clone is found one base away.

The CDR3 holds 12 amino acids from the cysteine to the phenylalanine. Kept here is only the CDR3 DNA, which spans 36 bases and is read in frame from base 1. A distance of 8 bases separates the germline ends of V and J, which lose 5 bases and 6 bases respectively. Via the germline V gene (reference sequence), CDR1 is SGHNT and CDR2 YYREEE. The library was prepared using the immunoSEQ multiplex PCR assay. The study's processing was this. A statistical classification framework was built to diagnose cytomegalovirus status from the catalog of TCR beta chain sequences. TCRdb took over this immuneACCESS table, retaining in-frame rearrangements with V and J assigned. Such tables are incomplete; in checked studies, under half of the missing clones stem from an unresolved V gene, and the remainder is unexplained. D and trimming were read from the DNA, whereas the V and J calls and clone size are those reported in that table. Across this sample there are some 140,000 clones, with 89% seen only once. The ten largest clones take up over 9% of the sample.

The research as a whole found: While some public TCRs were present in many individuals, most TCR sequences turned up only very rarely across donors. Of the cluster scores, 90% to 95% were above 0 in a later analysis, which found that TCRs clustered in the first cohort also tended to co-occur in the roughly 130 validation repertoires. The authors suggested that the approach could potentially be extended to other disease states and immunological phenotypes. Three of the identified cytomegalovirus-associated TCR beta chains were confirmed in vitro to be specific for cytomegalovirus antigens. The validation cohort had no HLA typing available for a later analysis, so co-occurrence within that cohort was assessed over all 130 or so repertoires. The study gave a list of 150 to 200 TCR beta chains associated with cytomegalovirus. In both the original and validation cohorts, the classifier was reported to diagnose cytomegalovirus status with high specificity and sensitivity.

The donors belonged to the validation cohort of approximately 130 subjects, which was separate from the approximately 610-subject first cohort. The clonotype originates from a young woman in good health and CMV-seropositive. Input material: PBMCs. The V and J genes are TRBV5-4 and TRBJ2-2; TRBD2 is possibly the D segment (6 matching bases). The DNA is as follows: TGTGCCAGCAGATGGGGGGCCGGGGAGCTGTTTTTT. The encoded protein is CASRWGAGELFF.